This is a list of T cell receptor beta chains from one sample in a study of T cells in localized non-small cell lung cancer. Data came from immunoSEQ multiplex PCR; TCRdb stores just in-frame clones and leaves some out. The sample holds about 24,000 clones, about 91% seen once. The sample in question was peripheral blood mononuclear cells, obtained before any cancer treatment. All receptors derive from a woman aged 35 to 70 with stage III lung adenocarcinoma. Both conserved end residues are part of each CDR3. The D gene is left open where the match is weak. Rows may omit the clone size; those that give it use once, few, many or a size class.

CDR3 length	V gene	D gene	J gene	clone size	CDR3 protein	CDR3 DNA
13	TRBV9	NA	TRBJ2-2	NA	CASHGTETGELFF	TGTGCCAGTCACGGCACGGAGACCGGGGAGCTGTTTTTT
14	TRBV18	NA	TRBJ2-7	NA	CASSPSRESYEQYF	TGTGCCAGCTCACCATCAAGGGAGTCCTACGAGCAGTACTTC
14	TRBV19	NA	TRBJ2-2	NA	CVSSRSGSSGELFF	TGTGTCAGTAGTAGGTCCGGGAGTTCCGGGGAGCTGTTTTTT
14	TRBV5-5	TRBD2	TRBJ2-1	NA	CASSLRLAANEQFF	TGTGCCAGCAGCCTACGACTAGCGGCGAATGAGCAGTTCTTC
17	TRBV11-2	NA	TRBJ1-2	once	CASSLVRGGLLNYGYTF	TGTGCCAGCAGCTTAGTGAGGGGGGGGCTACTTAACTATGGCTACACCTTC
11	TRBV6-6	NA	TRBJ2-2	once	CASTRGGELFF	TGTGCCAGCACACGTGGCGGGGAGCTGTTTTTT
15	TRBV15	TRBD1	TRBJ2-7	NA	CATSRDPTGSYEQYF	TGTGCCACCAGCAGAGACCCGACAGGGTCCTACGAGCAGTACTTC
15	TRBV5-1	TRBD1	TRBJ2-6	NA	CASSSDRAGANVLTF	TGCGCCAGCAGCTCGGACAGGGCTGGGGCCAACGTCCTGACTTTC
14	TRBV19	TRBD1	TRBJ1-1	once	CASRPGQENTEAFF	TGTGCCAGTAGGCCGGGACAGGAGAACACTGAAGCTTTCTTT
14	TRBV5-1	TRBD2	TRBJ2-7	NA	CASSLGEGSYEQYF	TGCGCCAGCAGCTTGGGGGAGGGATCCTACGAGCAGTACTTC
15	TRBV15	NA	TRBJ2-2	NA	CATSPRRPNTGELFF	TGTGCCACCAGCCCAAGACGCCCGAACACCGGGGAGCTGTTTTTT
13	TRBV7-2	TRBD1	TRBJ2-7	NA	CASSPDRVREQYF	TGTGCCAGCAGCCCGGACAGGGTGAGAGAGCAGTACTTC
13	TRBV28	NA	TRBJ1-1	NA	CASSSPASTEAFF	TGTGCCAGCAGTTCCCCCGCGTCCACTGAAGCTTTCTTT
16	TRBV5-4	NA	TRBJ2-7	NA	CASSLGGPLVGYEQYF	TGTGCCAGCAGCTTGGGTGGCCCCTTAGTCGGCTACGAGCAGTACTTC
16	TRBV5-1	NA	TRBJ1-3	NA	CASSLDPSDLGNTIYF	TGCGCCAGCAGCTTGGACCCCTCGGACCTCGGAAACACCATATATTTT
18	TRBV18	NA	TRBJ1-3	NA	CASSPLGTSDGSGNTIYF	TGTGCCAGCTCACCACTTGGGACATCGGATGGGTCTGGAAACACCATATATTTT
10	TRBV25-1	NA	TRBJ1-6	NA	CAGPPLALHF	TGTGCCGGCCCCCCCTTAGCCCTCCACTTT
13	TRBV2	TRBD2	TRBJ2-5	NA	CASSGVGAARGDF	TGTGCCAGCAGTGGGGTTGGGGCGGCACGGGGGGACTTC
14	TRBV7-9	NA	TRBJ1-1	NA	CASSLDPPNTEAFF	TGTGCCAGCAGCTTGGACCCCCCGAACACTGAAGCTTTCTTT
13	TRBV6-1	NA	TRBJ2-7	NA	CASIRDGTYEQYF	TGTGCCAGCATCCGGGACGGGACCTACGAGCAGTACTTC
13	TRBV5-6	NA	TRBJ2-3	NA	CASSLKGVDTQYF	TGTGCCAGCAGCTTGAAGGGGGTAGATACGCAGTATTTT
15	TRBV9	NA	TRBJ1-1	NA	CASSGFSAMNTEAFF	TGTGCCAGCAGCGGATTTTCCGCCATGAACACTGAAGCTTTCTTT
14	TRBV7-6	NA	TRBJ2-1	NA	CASSPGLRNNEQFF	TGTGCCAGCAGCCCTGGCTTGCGGAACAATGAGCAGTTCTTC
15	TRBV6-1	TRBD1	TRBJ2-7	NA	CASSEGTGGSYEQYF	TGTGCCAGCAGTGAGGGGACAGGGGGCTCCTACGAGCAGTACTTC
13	TRBV2	NA	TRBJ1-6	NA	CASSYRVGSPLHF	TGTGCCAGCAGTTACAGGGTGGGTTCACCCCTCCACTTT
17	TRBV12-5	NA	TRBJ2-7	NA	CASGLAIDLESNYEQYF	TGTGCTAGTGGTTTGGCTATAGACCTCGAGTCGAACTACGAGCAGTACTTC
15	TRBV5-1	NA	TRBJ2-3	NA	CASSGRGMSTDTQYF	TGCGCCAGCAGCGGGAGGGGGATGAGCACAGATACGCAGTATTTT
15	TRBV30	NA	TRBJ1-6	NA	CAWSVQVSYNSPLHF	TGTGCCTGGAGTGTTCAGGTCTCCTATAATTCACCCCTCCACTTT
15	TRBV10-3	NA	TRBJ2-3	NA	CAISDTGRAGDTQYF	TGTGCCATCAGTGACACTGGACGTGCCGGAGATACGCAGTATTTT
16	TRBV25-1	TRBD2	TRBJ2-3	NA	CASSSSGHPSTDTQYF	TGTGCCAGCAGCTCTAGCGGTCACCCAAGCACAGATACGCAGTATTTT